These 25 T cell receptor beta chains share one sample of origin, sequenced in a study of cytomegalovirus exposure and HLA in healthy donors. The primer mix had 60 Vbeta and 13 Jbeta primers. Assay: immunoSEQ multiplex PCR; the TCRdb copy retains only in-frame clones and omits some. The sample carries about 150,000 clones, approximately 80% recorded once. What was sequenced was PBMCs. Source of these receptors: a woman between 45 and 65 years old in good health and CMV-seropositive.

On this clone itself: One end of the junction fails to match germline, which may point to a read error. The V call is TRBV4-3, the J call TRBJ2-1; maybe TRBD2 (6 bases). The CDR3 contains 17 residues. Germline V gene lookup returns CDR1 LGHNA and CDR2 YSLEER. This CDR3 reads CANSQDGYRDFGNEQFF. The CDR3 DNA reads as TGCGCCAACAGCCAAGATGGGTATCGGGACTTCGGGAATGAGCAGTTCTTC.

This chain uses TRBV5-1 with TRBJ1-4, with 9 bases identical to TRBD1. CDR1 SGHRS and CDR2 YFSETQ come from the germline V gene. The length of the CDR3 is 14 residues. The ends lost 6 bases at V and 8 bases at J; junction bases unmatched: 8. CDR3 DNA sequence: TGCGCCAGCACCCCCGGGACAGGGTGGGAAAAACTGTTTTTT. It specifies CASTPGTGWEKLFF.

The chain joins TRBV29-1 to TRBJ1-2; D is ambiguous. V was shortened by 3 bases and J by 10 bases, with 15 bases between the two germline ends. This CDR3 is 12 amino acids long. The germline V gene has CDR1 SQVTM and CDR2 ANQGSEA. CDR3 residues: CSVERAASVYTF. The CDR3 bases are TGCAGCGTTGAGAGGGCAGCCAGTGTCTACACCTTC.

This chain links TRBV20-1 with TRBJ2-1; perhaps TRBD1 as D (5 bases). V lost 3 bases, J lost 13 bases, and 13 bases lay in between. Germline lookup yields CDR1 DFQATT and CDR2 SNEGSKA (reference sequence). This CDR3 has 11 residues. The CDR3 DNA follows: TGCAGTGCTAGTAATATGGGGCTACAGTTCTTC. Translating it yields CSASNMGLQFF.

This clone showed up just a few times. The chain employs TRBV7-6 and TRBJ2-1; TRBD1 might be the D (6 bases). The CDR3 is 14 residues long. Germline V gene sequence: CDR1 SGHVS, CDR2 FNYEAQ. With 2 bases removed from V and 6 bases from J, the gap between germline ends came to 11 bases. The CDR3 coding sequence is TGTGCCAGCAGCTTACAGGGACAAGGCAATGAGCAGTTCTTC. Its translation is CASSLQGQGNEQFF.

This clone was seen a handful of times. This chain joins TRBV11-2 and TRBJ2-7, with 8 bases that match TRBD1. From germline, CDR1 is SGHAT and CDR2 FQNNGV. The ends lost 5 bases at V and 5 bases at J; junction bases unmatched: 5. The CDR3 length is 13 residues. DNA for the CDR3: TGTGCCAGCAGCACGACAGGGGCCCACGAGCAGTACTTC. As protein: CASSTTGAHEQYF. Based on the CDR3 plus reference TRBV11-2 and TRBJ2-7, the full variable domain is EAGVAQSPRYKIIEKRQSVAFWCNPISGHATLYWYQQILGQGPKLLIQFQNNGVVDDSQLPKDRFSAERLKGVDSTLKIQPAKLEDSAVYLCASSTTGAHEQYFGPGTRLTVT.

This chain joins TRBV6-1 and TRBJ1-6; TRBD1 matches 7 bases. Germline V gene data show CDR1 as MNHNS and CDR2 as SASEGT. The ends lost 4 bases at V and 5 bases at J; junction bases unmatched: 2. There are 14 residues in the CDR3. DNA of the CDR3: TGTGCCAGCAGTGGACAGGGTAATAATTCACCCCTCCACTTT. This sequence encodes CASSGQGNNSPLHF.

The CDR3 DNA follows: TGCGCCAGCAGCCAAGAAAGGACAGGGTTATACGAGCAGTACTTC. Amino acids: CASSQERTGLYEQYF. J is TRBJ2-7 and V is TRBV4-3; 8 positions match TRBD1. Germline assignment: CDR1 LGHNA and CDR2 YSLEER. The V gene end was trimmed by 0 bases and the J gene end by 4 bases; junction bases not matched to a gene: 5. The CDR3 consists of 15 residues.

The genes are TRBV6-6 and TRBJ1-3; 8 bases line up with TRBD1. This CDR3 spans 13 amino acids. Germline V gene sequence: CDR1 MNHNY, CDR2 SVGAGI (reference sequence). The trim removed 10 bases at V and 4 bases at J, leaving 6 bases unmatched. CDR3 protein: CATWTGTGNTIYF. The CDR3 DNA is TGTGCCACCTGGACAGGGACAGGAAACACCATATATTTT.

J is TRBJ2-3 and V is TRBV7-2, with 8 bases aligning to TRBD2. This CDR3 comprises 13 residues. After removal of 7 bases from V and 8 bases from J, the junction contained 8 bases not matched to a gene. The germline CDR1 and CDR2 sequences are SGHTA and FQGNSA. For the CDR3, the DNA is TGTGCCAGCACCGTCGGGGGGGCAAGTACGCAGTATTTT. Translated, it gives CASTVGGASTQYF.

The J gene is TRBJ2-3, the V gene TRBV9; the match to TRBD2 covers 10 bases. J gave up 1 base and V 3 bases, and 5 bases lay outside the gene matches. The CDR3 extends over 16 amino acids. Germline CDR1 SGDLS, CDR2 YYNGEE. The DNA of the CDR3 is TGTGCCAGCAGCGGGCCTAGCGGGGGCCGCACAGATACGCAGTATTTT. Protein sequence: CASSGPSGGRTDTQYF.

About this clone: In the same sample, other DNA sequences code for this CDR3. This sequence joins TRBV11-3 and TRBJ2-1; perhaps TRBD2 as D (6 bases). The ends were cut back, 2 bases at V and 5 bases at J, with 16 bases in the middle. This CDR3 region has 16 residues. Germline V lookup: CDR1 SGHNT, CDR2 YENEEA. CDR3 residues: CASSLRMGGGHNEQFF. The CDR3 coding sequence is TGTGCCAGCAGCTTACGCATGGGAGGAGGGCACAATGAGCAGTTCTTC.

The V and J genes are TRBV20-1 and TRBJ2-7, with D possibly TRBD2 on 5 matching bases. The germline V gene has CDR1 DFQATT and CDR2 SNEGSKA (reference sequence). Between the trimmed V and J ends, which lost 6 bases and 5 bases, there was a span of 8 bases. There are 10 residues in the CDR3. CDR3 sequence reads: CSARRNEQYF. CDR3 nucleotides: TGCAGTGCCCGGAGGAACGAGCAGTACTTC.

The chain carries TRBV30 and TRBJ2-2; 9 positions agree with TRBD1. The CDR3 runs 14 residues. The V segment lost 8 bases and the J segment 1 base; nucleotides outside the gene matches: 5. Germline-derived CDR1 and CDR2 are GTSNPN and SVGIG (reference sequence). CDR3 sequence reads: CASRGQGNTGELFF. CDR3 DNA: TGTGCCAGCAGGGGACAGGGGAACACCGGGGAGCTGTTTTTT.

The chain recombines TRBV10-1 with TRBJ2-7; TRBD2 matches at 11 bases. The CDR3 is 15 amino acids. Germline V gives CDR1 WNHNN, CDR2 SYGVQD (reference sequence). V gave up 9 bases and J gave up 6 bases; unmatched junction bases: 13. CDR3: CARTSGESPFGEQYF. For the CDR3, the DNA is TGCGCCAGGACTAGCGGGGAGTCCCCTTTCGGCGAGCAGTACTTC.

V gene TRBV7-2 combines with J gene TRBJ1-2; TRBD1 agrees at 10 bases. With V trimmed by 6 bases and J by 8 bases, 9 bases remained unmatched. The CDR3 runs 14 residues. The V gene's germline CDR1 is SGHTA and CDR2 FQGNSA. The DNA of the CDR3 is TGTGCCAGCAGTCCTGCCGGGACAGGGGCCGGCTACACCTTC. Its translation: CASSPAGTGAGYTF.

This clone was seen more than once but under ten times. This chain connects TRBV6-5 to TRBJ1-2; no reliable D call. CDR1 and CDR2 (germline): MNHEY, SVGAGI. The CDR3 contains 12 residues. Trimming removed 4 bases from V and 6 bases from J, with 9 bases in between. CDR3 region: CASSSSTNGYTF. Here the CDR3 DNA reads TGTGCCAGCAGTTCCTCTACTAATGGCTACACCTTC.

The DNA of the CDR3 is TGTGCCAGCAGTGCTCAAAGCGGGGGATACAATGAGCAGTTCTTC. Its translation is CASSAQSGGYNEQFF. This chain joins TRBV25-1 and TRBJ2-1, with 8 bases lining up with TRBD2. Germline V gene lookup returns CDR1 MGHDK and CDR2 SYGVNS. This CDR3 is built from 15 residues. V was clipped by 4 bases and J by 4 bases; unmatched bases: 6.

The CDR3 here is CASSDRTVGSGNTIYF. The DNA for the CDR3 is TGTGCCAGCAGTGATCGGACAGTAGGCTCTGGAAACACCATATATTTT. The rearrangement uses TRBV6-4 and TRBJ1-3; D may be TRBD1 (6 bases). The germline CDR1 and CDR2 sequences are MRHNA and SNTAGT. The V end was cut by 3 bases, the J end by 0 bases, with 12 bases between. CDR3 length: 16 residues.

This clone has a single count. The gene calls are TRBV27 and TRBJ2-7; perhaps TRBD2 as D (5 bases). V lost 2 bases to trimming and J lost 5 bases, with 10 bases between them. Germline CDR1 and CDR2: MNHEY and SMNVEV (reference sequence). This CDR3 spans 13 amino acids. The CDR3 here is CASSLGLADEQYF. CDR3 DNA sequence: TGTGCCAGCAGTTTAGGGCTAGCAGACGAGCAGTACTTC.

The rearrangement joins TRBV30 to TRBJ1-2, with TRBD1 as a possible D gene (6 bases). The V gene lost 8 bases and the J gene lost 9 bases, with 16 bases spanning the gap. Germline values: CDR1 GTSNPN, CDR2 SVGIG (reference sequence). This CDR3 region has 11 residues. The CDR3 bases are TGTGCCACACAGACAGGAACGAGCTACACCTTC. Translating it yields CATQTGTSYTF.

The rearrangement uses TRBV5-1 and TRBJ2-2, with D maybe TRBD1 (6 bases). This CDR3 comprises 11 residues. CDR1 is SGHRS and CDR2 is YFSETQ in the germline V gene. The CDR3 DNA reads as TGCGGCTCCAGGGGTGGGGAGGAGCTGTTTTTT. Translated: CGSRGGEELFF.

The chain couples TRBV14 to TRBJ2-5; TRBD2 might be the D (6 bases). Germline V gives CDR1 SGHDN, CDR2 FVKESK. V was trimmed by 0 bases and J by 5 bases, leaving 13 bases between them. The CDR3 length is 15 residues. CDR3 amino acids: CASSQDAGFWETQYF. CDR3 nucleotides: TGTGCCAGCAGCCAAGACGCGGGATTTTGGGAGACCCAGTACTTC.

V usage is TRBV5-6 and J usage is TRBJ1-5; D gene uncertain. V was trimmed by 0 bases and J by 1 base, leaving 11 bases between them. The germline V gene encodes CDR1 SGHDT and CDR2 YYEEEE. This CDR3 comprises 16 residues. The CDR3 protein is CASSLGGPGSNQPQHF. CDR3 DNA sequence: TGTGCCAGCAGCTTGGGTGGGCCGGGGAGCAATCAGCCCCAGCATTTT. The complete variable domain, with remaining parts taken from reference TRBV5-6 and TRBJ1-5, reads DAGVTQSPTHLIKTRGQQVTLRCSPKSGHDTVSWYQQALGQGPQFIFQYYEEEERQRGNFPDRFSGHQFPNYSSELNVNALLLGDSALYLCASSLGGPGSNQPQHFGDGTRLSIL.

The V and J genes are TRBV27 and TRBJ2-3; D not certain. The CDR3 runs 12 residues. Germline values: CDR1 MNHEY, CDR2 SMNVEV (reference sequence). Trimming pared 7 bases from V and 4 bases from J, leaving 9 bases between. The CDR3 reads CASMGQPDTQYF. The CDR3 nucleotides are TGTGCCAGCATGGGCCAGCCAGATACGCAGTATTTT.